Below, 20 T cell receptor beta chains from the same sample are listed, as sequenced in a study of response to subunit inactivated influenza vaccine. TCRdb analysed the RT-PCR reads with MiXCR anew, one entry per CDR3 protein. Found here are about 620,000 distinct CDR3 sequences, around 11% of them singletons; the top ten hold about 11%. The same data also went into a second study, on T cells expressing NK-cell markers. That paper notes: TCR beta libraries carry UMIs added by 5'RACE template switching.

The starting material was PBMCs from blood, obtained on the day of vaccination. The receptors originated from a man between 50 and 59 years old who received an inactivated influenza vaccine.

The chain links TRBV28 to TRBJ2-3; 10 bases line up with TRBD2. V was clipped by 4 bases and J by 1 base; unmatched bases: 5. This CDR3 is 16 amino acids long. The germline gives CDR1 MDHEN, CDR2 SYDVKM. Written as DNA, the CDR3 is TGTGCCAGCAGTTCGATAGGGACTAGCGGCACAGATACGCAGTATTTT. This sequence encodes CASSSIGTSGTDTQYF.

The chain couples TRBV5-1 to TRBJ2-7; either TRBD1 or TRBD2 may fit D (5 bases each). The germline CDR1 and CDR2 sequences are SGHRS and YFSETQ. The CDR3 extends over 21 amino acids. With 0 bases removed from V and 4 bases from J, the gap between germline ends came to 32 bases. The CDR3 nucleotides are TGCGCCAGCAGCTTGGAGACCCCCATAAAAAACTTCGGGACCAAAAAATACGAGCAGTACTTC. The encoded protein is CASSLETPIKNFGTKKYEQYF.

This clonotype was detected ten times or more. The rearrangement links TRBV12-3 or TRBV12-4 to TRBJ1-2; D call uncertain. The germline V and J ends were trimmed by 4 bases and 5 bases, with 11 bases remaining between them. CDR3 length: 13 residues. This chain's CDR3 is CASSSGRGYGYTF. In nucleotides, the CDR3 is TGTGCCAGCAGTTCTGGACGGGGTTATGGCTACACCTTC.

This clonotype has just a few counts. The chain uses TRBV20-1 and TRBJ2-3; 7 positions match TRBD2. CDR1 DFQATT and CDR2 SNEGSKA come from the germline V gene (reference sequence). The CDR3 loop spans 17 amino acids. With 1 base clipped from V and 4 bases from J, the junction kept 14 bases outside the gene matches. CDR3 protein: CSARVPLGTKFPDTQYF. For the CDR3, the DNA is TGCAGTGCTAGAGTCCCCCTTGGGACTAAGTTCCCAGATACGCAGTATTTT.

This clonotype turned up a few times. The J gene is TRBJ2-5, the V gene TRBV20-1; the D gene is possibly TRBD1 (6 bases). The CDR3 length is 15 residues. Germline V gene sequence: CDR1 DFQATT, CDR2 SNEGSKA (reference sequence). V was shortened by 3 bases and J by 4 bases, with 18 bases between the two germline ends. The CDR3 nucleotides read TGCAGTGCTAGTAGAGGTGGCAGGGGCCCAGAGACCCAGTACTTC. Translated: CSASRGGRGPETQYF.

This clonotype has only a few counts. The chain joins TRBV14 to TRBJ2-3; TRBD2 agrees at 7 bases. V shed 3 bases and J 4 bases; nucleotides not matched to a gene: 7. Germline CDR1 is SGHDN and CDR2 is FVKESK. The length of the CDR3 is 15 residues. In nucleotides, the CDR3 is TGTGCCAGCAGCCATCCCCGGGGGGAAGCAGATACGCAGTATTTT. This encodes CASSHPRGEADTQYF.

Only a few counts were recorded for this clonotype. This chain uses TRBV5-5 with TRBJ2-7; a weak D match, TRBD2 (6 bases). The CDR3 has 13 amino acids. The germline CDR1 and CDR2 sequences are SGHKS and YYEKEE (reference sequence). Trimming shortened V by 4 bases and J by 3 bases, and 11 bases separated the two germline ends. The CDR3, as DNA: TGTGCCAGCAGCCGGAGGGACTTCTACGAGCAGTACTTC. Amino acids: CASSRRDFYEQYF.

Only a few counts were recorded for this clonotype. This rearrangement joins TRBV6-2 or TRBV6-3 to TRBJ1-1; 9 bases match TRBD1. The CDR3 runs to 13 residues. CDR1 MNHEY and CDR2 SVGEGT come from the germline V gene. Unmatched junction bases numbered 2, after V lost 5 bases and J lost 4 bases. CDR3 sequence reads: CASSTGGGTEAFF. The CDR3 DNA sequence: TGTGCCAGCAGTACAGGGGGCGGCACTGAAGCTTTCTTT.

This clonotype was seen at least ten times. Here the CDR3 reads CASSKGSTGKQETQYF. CDR3 sequence (DNA): TGTGCCAGCAGCAAAGGATCGACAGGAAAACAAGAGACCCAGTACTTC. The rearrangement joins TRBV13 to TRBJ2-5, with a tentative D call TRBD1 (6 bases). CDR3 length: 16 amino acids. Between the trimmed V and J ends, which lost 5 bases and 2 bases, there was a span of 18 bases. The germline CDR1 and CDR2 sequences are PRHDT and FYEKMQ (reference sequence).

The chain couples TRBV28 to TRBJ1-5; D not resolved. Per the germline V gene, CDR1 is MDHEN and CDR2 is SYDVKM. V lost 6 bases to trimming and J lost 7 bases, with 13 bases between them. The CDR3 has 13 amino acids. CDR3 nucleotide sequence: TGTGCCAGCAGCAGGAACCCTAGCCAGCCCCAGCATTTT. Residues: CASSRNPSQPQHF.

This chain uses TRBV10-3 with TRBJ2-7; TRBD2 agrees at 14 bases. Germline-derived CDR1 and CDR2 are ENHRY and SYGVKD. This CDR3 spans 18 amino acids. After removal of 6 bases from V and 0 bases from J, the junction contained 10 bases not matched to a gene. The CDR3 spells CAIRAGTSGRKPSYEQYF. The CDR3 bases are TGTGCCATCAGGGCCGGGACTAGCGGGAGAAAGCCCTCCTACGAGCAGTACTTC.

This clonotype turned up a few times. The rearrangement uses TRBV9 and TRBJ2-5; D possibly corresponds to TRBD2 (6 bases). Germline CDR1 is SGDLS and CDR2 is YYNGEE. The CDR3 loop spans 16 amino acids. V lost 0 bases and J 0 bases, leaving 12 bases between the germline ends. The CDR3: CASSVGQGLYQETQYF. The CDR3 region has the DNA TGTGCCAGCAGCGTAGGGCAGGGACTGTACCAAGAGACCCAGTACTTC.

V gene TRBV7-2 combines with J gene TRBJ2-7; unclear D gene. The length of the CDR3 is 13 residues. V lost 2 bases to trimming and J lost 4 bases, with 9 bases between them. From germline, CDR1 is SGHTA and CDR2 FQGNSA. The CDR3 reads CASSLSDGYEQYF. In DNA form, the CDR3 reads TGTGCCAGCAGCTTATCCGATGGGTACGAGCAGTACTTC.

This clonotype showed up just a few times. The chain is built from TRBV5-1 and TRBJ2-6; D gene ambiguous. The CDR3 spans 15 residues. Between the trimmed V and J ends, which lost 1 base and 1 base, there was a span of 6 bases. Germline values: CDR1 SGHRS, CDR2 YFSETQ. DNA of the CDR3: TGCGCCAGCAGCTTGCAGGTTTCTGGGGCCAACGTCCTGACTTTC. Translation: CASSLQVSGANVLTF.

The table lists this clonotype with a few counts. This chain joins TRBV20-1 and TRBJ2-5; D is possibly TRBD2 (6 bases). The CDR3 length is 11 residues. V was shortened by 7 bases and J by 5 bases, with 11 bases between the two germline ends. CDR1 is DFQATT and CDR2 is SNEGSKA in the germline V gene (reference sequence). CDR3 coding DNA: TGCAGTGGACTAGATTACGAGACCCAGTACTTC. It codes for CSGLDYETQYF.

This clonotype was seen many times. This chain uses TRBV20-1 with TRBJ2-5; unclear D gene. The V and J ends lost 3 bases and 0 bases respectively, with 14 bases between them. The V gene's germline CDR1 is DFQATT and CDR2 SNEGSKA (reference sequence). This CDR3 has 15 residues. CDR3 sequence (DNA): TGCAGTGCTAGGAACCGAGCCCCTAACCAAGAGACCCAGTACTTC. Protein sequence: CSARNRAPNQETQYF.

Here the CDR3 reads CASSPRGLAATGELFF. The CDR3 nucleotides are TGTGCCAGCAGCCCGCGGGGACTAGCGGCAACCGGGGAGCTGTTTTTT. This rearrangement joins TRBV7-3 to TRBJ2-2; 11 nucleotides agree with TRBD2. Germline V gene sequence: CDR1 SGHTA, CDR2 FQGTGA. With V trimmed by 5 bases and J by 5 bases, 7 bases remained unmatched. This CDR3 spans 16 amino acids.

As regards this clonotype: This clone may be a read error of a much larger clone one base away. The V call is TRBV6-2 or TRBV6-3, the J call TRBJ2-1, with D perhaps TRBD1 (5 bases). V lost 2 bases to trimming and J lost 8 bases, with 13 bases between them. The CDR3 has 14 amino acids. Looked up from germline, CDR1 is MNHEY and CDR2 is SVGEGT. The CDR3 coding sequence is TGTGCCAGCAGTTACGTGGGGCCGTACGATGAGCAGTTCTTC. It translates to CASSYVGPYDEQFF.

This clonotype was seen only a few times. The chain links TRBV5-1 to TRBJ2-5; TRBD1 might be the D (5 bases). Trimming removed 1 base from V and 1 base from J, with 8 bases in between. Germline V gives CDR1 SGHRS, CDR2 YFSETQ. The CDR3 is made up of 14 amino acids. The CDR3 is CASSLLTVQETQYF. CDR3 nucleotides: TGCGCCAGCAGCTTGTTGACAGTCCAAGAGACCCAGTACTTC.

Only a few counts were recorded for this clonotype. The V call is TRBV11-2, the J call TRBJ2-5; 7 bases align to TRBD1. CDR3 length: 15 amino acids. Germline CDR1 SGHAT, CDR2 FQNNGV. J lost 4 bases, V lost 5 bases, and 10 bases had no gene match. The DNA of the CDR3 is TGTGCCAGCAGCCTATCGACAGGGAATACAGAGACCCAGTACTTC. Protein sequence: CASSLSTGNTETQYF.